This T cell receptor (beta chain) was profiled in a study of regulatory T cells in long-lasting Graves disease. Combining iRepertoire HTBI primers with Arm-PCR of CDR3 regions, the authors built TCR beta libraries. Via MiXCR, TCRdb re-called the multiplex PCR reads, giving one row per CDR3 protein. The sample holds 450,000 to 500,000 distinct CDR3 sequences; 15% to 20% are singletons and the top ten take roughly an eighth. This CDR3 has 17 amino acids. Trimming took 6 bases from V and 3 from J, leaving 20 bases between them. General observations from the study: Persistent disease preferred TRBV28, TRBJ1-2 and TRBJ2-5. With a small sample size, accuracy may have been reduced.

Time point denoted: newly diagnosed GD, antithyroid drugs for less than 3 months. Extracted RNA from PBMCs served as the source of the TCR library. On this clonotype itself: The antigen remains unidentified.

In addition, the sample was reused for a study of T cells in Graves' hyperthyroidism and ophthalmopathy. That source notes: By a 13 V-J model, ophthalmopathy was set apart from stable hyperthyroidism.

The clonotype was recovered from a man in his forties with Graves disease. The chain carries TRBV12-3 or TRBV12-4 and TRBJ2-2; D unclear. The sequences come from peripheral blood mononuclear cells (PBMCs), collected at new diagnosis, from a patient treated with antithyroid drugs. In nucleotides, the CDR3 is TGTGCCAGCAGCCCCGGGTCCCGGCTACTTTACACCGGGGAGCTGTTTTTT. The encoded protein is CASSPGSRLLYTGELFF.